Below are 23 T cell receptor beta chains sequenced from a single sample in a study of human T cells and chemical hapten exposure. The time point was: patch test 2, 6 weeks after DPC sensitization. Treatment defined: therapeutic diphenylcyclopropenone sensitization with weekly scalp DPC. TCRdb analysed the RACE reads with MiXCR anew, one entry per CDR3 protein. The sample has about 100,000 distinct CDR3 sequences; about an eighth are singletons. The sequenced sample was whole blood, obtained in connection with sensitization to the hapten diphenylcyclopropenone (DPC). Receptors originate from a woman aged 35 to 49 with alopecia areata. Some clones in this sample may be carry-over from other donors' samples.

This clonotype was picked up a small number of times. The chain couples TRBV20-1 to TRBJ1-5; possible D gene TRBD1, 6 bases. Looked up from germline, CDR1 is DFQATT and CDR2 is SNEGSKA (reference sequence). The germline V and J ends were trimmed by 3 bases and 1 base, with 10 bases remaining between them. CDR3 length: 14 residues. CDR3 in amino acids: CSASRRGSNQPQHF. CDR3 in DNA: TGCAGTGCTAGTAGGAGGGGGAGCAATCAGCCCCAGCATTTT.

Regarding this clonotype: Just one base apart from a much larger clone, this may be a read error. This sequence joins TRBV7-9 and TRBJ2-7; the match to TRBD1 covers 7 bases. CDR1 SEHNR and CDR2 FQNEAQ come from the germline V gene (reference sequence). The CDR3 contains 16 residues. CDR3 bases: TGTGGCAGCAGCCCCTCCTCGGGACAGCCCGTCTACGAGCAGTACTTC. Amino acid sequence: CGSSPSSGQPVYEQYF.

CDR3 nucleotides: TGTGCCAGCAGCCCACTAGGGACAGGTTCCTCCTATGGCTACACCTTC. Its protein product is CASSPLGTGSSYGYTF. V and J are TRBV5-6 and TRBJ1-2; 8 bases are shared with TRBD1. In germline, CDR1 is SGHDT, CDR2 YYEEEE. This CDR3 has 16 amino acids. The V gene end was trimmed by 4 bases and the J gene end by 4 bases; junction bases not matched to a gene: 12. The variable domain in full, with the rest retrieved from reference TRBV5-6 and TRBJ1-2, is DAGVTQSPTHLIKTRGQQVTLRCSPKSGHDTVSWYQQALGQGPQFIFQYYEEEERQRGNFPDRFSGHQFPNYSSELNVNALLLGDSALYLCASSPLGTGSSYGYTFGSGTRLTVV.

At least ten counts were recorded for this clonotype. The chain recombines TRBV2 with TRBJ2-7; the D is unclear. Germline-derived CDR1 and CDR2 are SNHLY and FYNNEI. V dropped 5 bases and J dropped 2 bases, with 10 bases sitting between them. This CDR3 is 13 amino acids long. The chain's CDR3 is CASSSDGTYEQYF. CDR3 DNA: TGTGCCAGCAGTTCGGACGGTACCTACGAGCAGTACTTC. The entire variable domain, with the rest obtained from reference TRBV2 and TRBJ2-7, is as follows: EPEVTQTPSHQVTQMGQEVILRCVPISNHLYFYWYRQILGQKVEFLVSFYNNEISEKSEIFDDQFSVERPDGSNFTLKIRSTKLEDSAMYFCASSSDGTYEQYFGPGTRLTVT.

The chain carries TRBV20-1 and TRBJ2-5; 7 bases align to TRBD2. The CDR3 loop spans 14 amino acids. V shed 8 bases, J shed 5 bases, and the junction held 14 bases outside the gene matches. CDR1 DFQATT and CDR2 SNEGSKA come from the germline V gene (reference sequence). The CDR3 loop is CSSPGGGTRETQYF. DNA of the CDR3: TGCAGTTCCCCGGGGGGAGGGACGCGGGAGACCCAGTACTTC.

This clonotype was recorded at least ten times. The chain combines TRBV10-3 with TRBJ1-1; 7 bases align to TRBD1. This CDR3 spans 15 amino acids. CDR1 is ENHRY, CDR2 SYGVKD, per germline. V shed 11 bases, J shed 0 bases, and the junction held 12 bases outside the gene matches. The CDR3, as DNA: TGTGCCCACCGACAGGGCGGGAGCATGAACACTGAAGCTTTCTTT. Translated: CAHRQGGSMNTEAFF.

This clonotype was detected ten times or more. The chain is built from TRBV2 and TRBJ2-7; D might be TRBD1 (6 bases). Trimming cost V 6 bases and J 2 bases, with 14 bases left between them. The germline V gene has CDR1 SNHLY and CDR2 FYNNEI. The CDR3 covers 14 residues. The CDR3 here is CASRPSTGTYEQYF. CDR3 DNA: TGTGCCAGCAGACCAAGCACAGGGACCTACGAGCAGTACTTC.

As DNA, the CDR3 is TGTGCCAGCACCTCGACCGGAGCGGGGGCCAACGTCCTGACTTTC. Translation gives CASTSTGAGANVLTF. This chain connects TRBV12-3 or TRBV12-4 to TRBJ2-6, with unresolved D. V gave up 7 bases and J gave up 4 bases, with 14 bases separating them. The CDR3 has 15 amino acids.

The chain has TRBV28 and TRBJ1-2; 8 bases line up with TRBD1. J was trimmed by 4 bases and V by 8 bases; bases with no gene match: 3. CDR1 and CDR2 (germline): MDHEN, SYDVKM. CDR3 length: 12 amino acids. The CDR3 DNA follows: TGTGCCAGCCATGACAGGGGCTATGGCTACACCTTC. Translated: CASHDRGYGYTF.

The CDR3 sequence: CASSPAREQYF. The CDR3 region has the DNA TGTGCCAGCAGCCCCGCGAGGGAGCAGTACTTC. This chain connects TRBV11-2 to TRBJ2-7; D is unresolved. This CDR3 contains 11 residues. The germline V and J ends were trimmed by 5 bases and 7 bases, with 9 bases remaining between them. Germline CDR1 and CDR2: SGHAT and FQNNGV.

This rearrangement joins TRBV28 to TRBJ2-1; maybe TRBD1 (5 bases). The CDR3 loop spans 15 amino acids. Per germline, CDR1 MDHEN and CDR2 SYDVKM. The V end was cut by 3 bases, the J end by 3 bases, with 12 bases between. For the CDR3, the DNA is TGTGCCAGCAGTTTCCCGACAGCCCTCTACAATGAGCAGTTCTTC. Translating it yields CASSFPTALYNEQFF.

This clonotype was counted a few times. J is TRBJ2-6 and V is TRBV12-3 or TRBV12-4; no clear D. Trimming stripped 5 bases from V and 3 bases from J, with 5 bases between. The length of the CDR3 is 13 residues. CDR3 sequence: CASSTYGANVLTF. The DNA of the CDR3 is TGTGCCAGCAGTACGTATGGGGCCAACGTCCTGACTTTC.

CDR3 in DNA: TGTGCCAGCAGATTTGGGACTAGCGGGGGGGAAGAGACCCAGTACTTC. Translation: CASRFGTSGGEETQYF. The chain carries TRBV21-1 and TRBJ2-5; the table's D call, TRBD2, has no DNA check behind it. TRBV21-1 has pseudogene status. The CDR3 has 16 residues.

This clonotype showed up just a few times. V is TRBV7-2 and J is TRBJ2-7; TRBD2 agrees at 7 bases. This CDR3 has 15 amino acids. From germline, CDR1 is SGHTA and CDR2 FQGNSA. Germline trimming cut 0 bases from V and 3 bases from J; bases unmatched to any gene: 5. The CDR3 here is CASSLAPGTNYEQYF. The CDR3 DNA follows: TGTGCCAGCAGCTTAGCGCCAGGGACTAACTACGAGCAGTACTTC.

The chain uses TRBV7-2 and TRBJ1-2; 12 nucleotides match TRBD1. The length of the CDR3 is 15 residues. CDR1 SGHTA and CDR2 FQGNSA come from the germline V gene. Trimming cost V 4 bases and J 5 bases; bases outside gene matches: 5. CDR3 in DNA: TGTGCCAGCAGCTCCGGGACAGGGGGCGGGTATGGCTACACCTTC. Its translation is CASSSGTGGGYGYTF.

This sequence joins TRBV20-1 and TRBJ2-1; D might be TRBD2 (6 bases). The CDR3 has 15 residues. Germline loops: CDR1 DFQATT, CDR2 SNEGSKA (reference sequence). With 0 bases removed from V and 0 bases from J, the gap between germline ends came to 9 bases. For the CDR3, the DNA is TGCAGTGCTAGAGATACCGGGAGCTCCTACAATGAGCAGTTCTTC. This sequence encodes CSARDTGSSYNEQFF.

This clonotype was observed at least ten times. The chain is built from TRBV5-1 and TRBJ2-1; D may match TRBD1 or TRBD2 (6 bases each). V lost 7 bases and J 5 bases, leaving 16 bases between the germline ends. The CDR3 is 14 residues long. Germline CDR1 and CDR2: SGHRS and YFSETQ. CDR3 nucleotides: TGCGCCAGCGGGGGGCAGGGATTCGACAATGAGCAGTTCTTC. Translating it yields CASGGQGFDNEQFF. The full variable domain, with the rest looked up from reference TRBV5-1 and TRBJ2-1, is KAGVTQTPRYLIKTRGQQVTLSCSPISGHRSVSWYQQTPGQGLQFLFEYFSETQRNKGNFPGRFSGRQFSNSRSEMNVSTLELGDSALYLCASGGQGFDNEQFFGPGTRLTVL.

This clonotype showed up many times. The V call is TRBV20-1, the J call TRBJ2-7, with 10 bases lining up with TRBD1. Germline trimming cut 5 bases from V and 2 bases from J; bases unmatched to any gene: 6. This CDR3 is built from 14 residues. The germline V gene encodes CDR1 DFQATT and CDR2 SNEGSKA (reference sequence). The CDR3 nucleotides read TGCAGTGCTGCTCGGACAGGGGGGACCTACGAGCAGTACTTC. This translates into CSAARTGGTYEQYF.

This clonotype was observed many times. The rearrangement uses TRBV12-3 or TRBV12-4 and TRBJ1-6; a possible D gene is TRBD1 (6 bases). CDR3 length: 17 amino acids. Trimming shortened V by 6 bases and J by 1 base, and 16 bases separated the two germline ends. CDR3 amino acids: CASRDDRSPSYNSPLHF. The CDR3 bases are TGTGCCAGCAGAGACGACAGGTCCCCGTCCTATAATTCACCCCTCCACTTT.

Concerning this clonotype itself: Just one base apart from a much larger clone, this may be a read error. This rearrangement joins TRBV7-6 to TRBJ2-7, with D possibly matching TRBD1 (5 bases). The V and J ends lost 5 bases and 9 bases respectively, with 20 bases between them. Germline V gene data show CDR1 as SGHVS and CDR2 as FNYEAQ. CDR3 length equals 14 residues. The CDR3 coding sequence is TGTGCCAGCAGCGGACAACAGGCCTGGGGCGGGCAGTACTTC. Residues: CASSGQQAWGGQYF.

This clonotype appeared a few times. J is TRBJ2-3 and V is TRBV5-4; 11 nucleotides line up with TRBD1. CDR3 length: 16 residues. CDR1 and CDR2 (germline): SGHNT, YYREEE (reference sequence). With V trimmed by 3 bases and J by 2 bases, 5 bases remained unmatched. This chain's CDR3 is CASSYWDRGDTDTQYF. Written as DNA, the CDR3 is TGTGCCAGCAGCTATTGGGACAGGGGGGACACAGATACGCAGTATTTT.

The chain couples TRBV18 to TRBJ1-5; no clear D gene. Deletions cut 4 bases from V and 6 bases from J, with 10 bases between. This CDR3 contains 13 residues. The germline gives CDR1 KGHSH, CDR2 LQKENI. The CDR3 coding sequence is TGTGCCAGCTCACAATATGAGGGTCAGCCCCAGCATTTT. Protein sequence: CASSQYEGQPQHF. The entire variable domain, with the rest obtained from reference TRBV18 and TRBJ1-5, is as follows: NAGVMQNPRHLVRRRGQEARLRCSPMKGHSHVYWYRQLPEEGLKFMVYLQKENIIDESGMPKERFSAEFPKEGPSILRIQQVVRGDSAAYFCASSQYEGQPQHFGDGTRLSIL.

This clonotype was found a few times. CDR3 sequence: CASTRQPYGYTF. The CDR3 nucleotides read TGTGCCAGCACTCGACAGCCCTATGGCTACACCTTC. The V gene is TRBV28, the J gene TRBJ1-2; tentative D call: TRBD1 (5 bases). The CDR3 is 12 residues long. The V gene lost 7 bases and the J gene lost 4 bases, with 10 bases spanning the gap. Germline V gene sequence: CDR1 MDHEN, CDR2 SYDVKM.